Included here is one TCR beta chain sequence, with context. The sample is drawn from a study of blood T cell repertoires in COVID-19. The overall study: Acute and convalescent COVID-19 specimens originated in the United States, Italy and Spain. T cells, B-cell-depleted T cells, or PBMCs supplied cDNA or gDNA.

Authors' methods: Nucleated cell number was recorded as an estimate derived from reference gene primer amplification. Assay used: immunoSEQ multiplex PCR; TCRdb lists only in-frame clones, some missing. From that table come the V and J calls and clone size; the DNA was used to work out D and trimming. The sample contains roughly 290,000 clones, 89% of which appear only once. CDR3 length equals 14 residues. Germline V gene data show CDR1 as MDHEN and CDR2 as SYDVKM. The J segment lost 2 bases and the V segment lost 8 bases, leaving 9 bases of the junction unmatched. The specimen was peripheral blood. This receptor was identified in a woman aged 55-69 years with acute or convalescent COVID-19. The V gene is TRBV28, the J gene TRBJ2-7; 7 nucleotides agree with TRBD1. As DNA, the CDR3 is TGTGCCAGCCAAGCCGGACAGGCAACCTACGAGCAGTACTTC. Its protein is CASQAGQATYEQYF. Supplemented by reference TRBV28 and TRBJ2-7, the full variable domain reads DVKVTQSSRYLVKRTGEKVFLECVQDMDHENMFWYRQDPGLGLRLIYFSYDVKMKEKGDIPEGYSVSREKKERFSLILESASTNQTSMYLCASQAGQATYEQYFGPGTRLTVT.